The source of this T cell receptor beta chain is a study of graft-versus-host responses after intestinal transplantation. Study observations and caveats: Peak circulating GvH clone levels tracked with early post-transplant HvG declines. There were GvH clones found in recipient marrow, and some of them appeared first in ileum or blood.

The table came from immunoSEQ multiplex PCR; TCRdb's copy has only in-frame clones and leaves some out. The data hold around 96,000 clones, with 80% to 95% observed a single time. The CDR3 length is 14 residues. Trimming took 3 bases from V and 3 from J; bases not matched to a gene: 4. Germline V gives CDR1 MNHNS, CDR2 SASEGT. Regarding this clone: Antigen unknown.

The chain is built from TRBV6-1 and TRBJ2-5; 7 nucleotides match TRBD1. This material consisted of PBMCs, taken just under 460 days after intestinal transplant. The source is a human patient who received an intestinal transplant, so some T cells may come from the graft donor. CDR3 sequence: CASSDGTVKETQYF. The CDR3 DNA reads TGTGCCAGCAGTGACGGGACAGTCAAAGAGACCCAGTACTTC.